This entry concerns a single T cell receptor (beta chain). This clone's antigen is unknown. Base qualities were left out, and no much larger clone turns up one base away. Participants in the prospective study were aged about 18 to 90 years, lived in under 30 United States geographic areas, and enrolled through a virtual design. In the prospective study, cohorts were assigned on the basis of participant-reported clinical history obtained from a screening survey and a study questionnaire. For ImmuneRACE Cohort 3, a participant was defined as recovered based on two consecutive negative NP/OP PCR tests, clearance by a healthcare professional, or resolution of symptoms. Each participant in the prospective study had whole blood, serum and a nasopharyngeal or oropharyngeal swab collected by mobile phlebotomists. Additional blood draws and questionnaires over an approximately two-month period could optionally be provided by prospective study participants. Before DNA extraction, prospective study blood samples were shipped either frozen or at room temperature.

CDR1 and CDR2 (MGHRA, YSYEKL) derive from the germline V gene. The CDR3 covers 16 residues, taking in both the cysteine and the phenylalanine. The only DNA kept is the CDR3, 48 bases in frame from the first base. A distance of 9 bases separates the germline ends of V and J, which lose 1 base and 2 bases respectively. This entry is derived from a study of blood T cell repertoires in COVID-19 (dated by TCRdb to between 2020 and 2021). Concerning the study at large: Samples covering the acute and convalescent phases of COVID-19 were provided by collaborators in the United States, Italy and Spain. Deeply sampled blood TCRbeta repertoires from subjects exposed to, actively infected with, or recovered from COVID-19 were included in the dataset. Where available, HLA class I and class II types were taken from metadata supplied by the sample provider and were not determined by assay-based typing. A de-identified subject ID, COVID-19 status, age in years and sex were almost always included in the sample metadata. A freely available public database, intended as a resource for researchers studying the immune response to SARS-CoV-2, is where the repertoires were released. The prospective study material was composed of cDNA or gDNA derived from T cells, B-cell-depleted T cells, or PBMCs. The samples were drawn from two sources: the first 160 participants of the ongoing ImmuneRACE study, and 1,000 to 1,500 subjects contributed by 6 global collaborators. Overall study results and their limits: Clinical and demographic metadata were provided uncurated, with the amount varying by source and participant.

The immunoSEQ Assay, a bias-controlled multiplex PCR, was used to amplify TCRbeta CDR3 regions from genomic DNA. The study's processing was this. Within the assay, amplification of reference gene primers was used to estimate how many nucleated cells each sample contained. Sequence reads were collapsed and filtered to measure the absolute abundance of every unique TCRbeta CDR3 rearrangement. For each sample, productive Simpson clonality was calculated by taking the square root of Simpson's diversity index across productive rearrangements. Not all clones reach the TCRdb copy of this immuneACCESS table, which keeps in-frame sequences only. Checked studies attribute under half of the gap to unresolved V genes and leave the rest unexplained. V, J and clone size are those of that table, while D and trimming were read from the DNA. The sample profile shows 300,000 to 450,000 clones; around 87% of them were found once. Of the sample, approximately 1.2% is held by the ten largest clones.

This TCR came from a man aged 25-45 years who had recovered from COVID-19. Material for sequencing was PBMCs or T cells enriched from blood (not recorded which). The chain joins TRBV4-1 to TRBJ2-6; the D gene lacks a confident call. The nucleotide sequence reads TGCGCCAGCAGCCAAGCCCGTAATGCTGGGGCCAACGTCCTGACTTTC. The translation is CASSQARNAGANVLTF.